Shown below are 18 T cell receptor beta chains from a single sample sequenced in a study of blood T cell repertoires in COVID-19. TCRdb's table, derived via immunoSEQ multiplex PCR, lists solely in-frame clones and lacks some. There are 150,000 or so clones in the sample; 80% to 90% occur only once, and around 15% lies in the top ten. The specimen was peripheral blood. The source is a man younger than 35 with COVID-19, enrolled during active disease.

This clone appeared once. CDR3 region: CASSLSWDRETNTQYF. CDR3 DNA sequence: TGTGCCAGCAGTTTATCTTGGGACAGGGAGACAAATACGCAGTATTTT. The chain joins TRBV27 to TRBJ2-3; 9 nucleotides match TRBD1. The CDR3 sequence is 16 residues long. V lost 0 bases to trimming and J lost 7 bases; unmatched junction nucleotides: 8. Germline-derived CDR1 and CDR2 are MNHEY and SMNVEV (reference sequence).

The rearrangement joins TRBV2 to TRBJ1-1; D remains unclear. Germline CDR1 and CDR2: SNHLY and FYNNEI. This CDR3 contains 11 residues. V lost 8 bases and J lost 1, with 5 bases in between. Here the CDR3 reads CASEWNTEAFF. The CDR3, as DNA: TGTGCCAGCGAGTGGAACACTGAAGCTTTCTTT.

The chain couples TRBV5-8 to TRBJ2-3; D is perhaps TRBD1 (5 bases). Per germline, CDR1 SGHTS and CDR2 YDEGEE. With 4 bases removed from V and 1 base from J, the gap between germline ends came to 13 bases. This CDR3 is built from 15 residues. CDR3 protein: CASSRRGYGTDTQYF. The CDR3 DNA reads TGTGCCAGCAGCCGAAGGGGATACGGCACAGATACGCAGTATTTT. Supplemented by reference TRBV5-8 and TRBJ2-3, the full variable domain reads EAGVTQSPTHLIKTRGQQATLRCSPISGHTSVYWYQQALGLGLQFLLWYDEGEERNRGNFPPRFSGRQFPNYSSELNVNALELEDSALYLCASSRRGYGTDTQYFGPGTRLTVL.

This sequence joins TRBV7-2 and TRBJ2-5; D gene uncertain. Germline CDR1 and CDR2: SGHTA and FQGNSA. This CDR3 contains 15 residues. Trimming cost V 1 base and J 5 bases, with 14 bases left between them. The CDR3 is CASSLDRASGETQYF. CDR3 bases: TGTGCCAGCAGCTTAGATCGAGCGAGTGGGGAGACCCAGTACTTC.

The V gene is TRBV5-8, the J gene TRBJ2-7; 7 positions agree with TRBD1. CDR1 is SGHTS, CDR2 YDEGEE, per germline. The trim removed 4 bases at V and 4 bases at J, leaving 5 bases unmatched. This CDR3 has 13 residues. This CDR3 is CASSLGQEYEQYF. The CDR3 DNA reads TGTGCCAGCAGCCTCGGACAGGAATACGAGCAGTACTTC.

The chain recombines TRBV5-1 with TRBJ2-7, with TRBD1 identical over 7 bases. The CDR3 has 13 amino acids. CDR1 SGHRS and CDR2 YFSETQ come from the germline V gene. The V gene end was trimmed by 4 bases and the J gene end by 2 bases; junction bases not matched to a gene: 3. The CDR3 protein is CASSIGQAYEQYF. The CDR3 bases are TGCGCCAGCAGCATAGGACAGGCCTACGAGCAGTACTTC.

The chain couples TRBV28 to TRBJ2-2; 9 nucleotides align to TRBD2. The germline V gene encodes CDR1 MDHEN and CDR2 SYDVKM. The CDR3 is 15 amino acids. The ends lost 4 bases at V and 6 bases at J; junction bases unmatched: 6. For the CDR3, the DNA is TGTGCCAGCAGTTCCCAGACTAGCGGTTCCGGGGAGCTGTTTTTT. Protein product: CASSSQTSGSGELFF.

The CDR3, as DNA: TGTGCCAGCTCACCCCTCCTAGGGGGAGGGAATGAGCAGTTCTTC. Protein product: CASSPLLGGGNEQFF. V usage is TRBV18 and J usage is TRBJ2-1; the D gene is possibly TRBD2 (7 bases). CDR1 is KGHSH, CDR2 LQKENI, per germline. Trimming removed 3 bases at V and 7 bases at J, with 16 bases between. This CDR3 spans 15 amino acids.

The table lists this clone with a count of one. This chain joins TRBV4-1 and TRBJ2-5; 8 bases are shared with TRBD1. Germline lookup yields CDR1 MGHRA and CDR2 YSYEKL. The CDR3 runs 14 residues. The ends lost 2 bases at V and 4 bases at J; junction bases unmatched: 3. In DNA form, the CDR3 reads TGCGCCAGCAGCCAAAGGACAGGGCCAGAGACCCAGTACTTC. It specifies CASSQRTGPETQYF.

V gene TRBV6-5 combines with J gene TRBJ2-5, with a weak D call TRBD1 (7 bases). Germline-derived CDR1 and CDR2 are MNHEY and SVGAGI. Trimming took 6 bases from V and 7 from J, leaving 15 bases between them. This CDR3 spans 13 amino acids. The CDR3 protein is CASSSTQGGTQYF. Written as DNA, the CDR3 is TGTGCCAGCAGCTCGACTCAGGGGGGGACCCAGTACTTC.

Worth noting for this clone: At one end the junction does not follow the germline gene, possibly because of a read error. V and J are TRBV28 and TRBJ1-4; perhaps TRBD1 as D (6 bases). The germline V gene encodes CDR1 MDHEN and CDR2 SYDVKM. This CDR3 has 12 residues. This chain's CDR3 is CAAGAANEKLLF. In DNA, the CDR3 is TGTGCTGCAGGGGCAGCTAATGAAAAACTGCTTTTT.

This chain uses TRBV2 with TRBJ2-3, with TRBD1 matching over 8 bases. The CDR3 runs 15 residues. The germline V gene encodes CDR1 SNHLY and CDR2 FYNNEI. Unmatched junction bases numbered 5, after V lost 6 bases and J lost 0 bases. CDR3 coding DNA: TGTGCCAGCAGGGAACAGGGGGTTAGCACAGATACGCAGTATTTT. Encoded protein: CASREQGVSTDTQYF.

V usage is TRBV7-9 and J usage is TRBJ1-2; D gene ambiguous. CDR3 length equals 11 residues. The germline V and J ends were trimmed by 5 bases and 5 bases, with 6 bases remaining between them. The germline gives CDR1 SEHNR, CDR2 FQNEAQ (reference sequence). The CDR3 loop is CASSQEYGYTF. For the CDR3, the DNA is TGTGCCAGCAGCCAGGAATATGGCTACACCTTC.

CDR3 in DNA: TGTGCCAGCAGTCAAGACGGACTAGCGGCCTCCTACGAGCAGTACTTC. It specifies CASSQDGLAASYEQYF. J is TRBJ2-7 and V is TRBV5-4, with 10 bases identical to TRBD2. V was pared by 5 bases and J by 0 bases, with 8 bases of the junction left unmatched. Germline values: CDR1 SGHNT, CDR2 YYREEE (reference sequence). CDR3 length: 16 amino acids. Full variable domain (remainder filled in from reference TRBV5-4 and TRBJ2-7): ETGVTQSPTHLIKTRGQQVTLRCSSQSGHNTVSWYQQALGQGPQFIFQYYREEENGRGNFPPRFSGLQFPNYSSELNVNALELDDSALYLCASSQDGLAASYEQYFGPGTRLTVT.

CDR3 coding DNA: TGTGCCATCAGTGAGTCCCCCGGAGTGGAGCAGTTCTTC. It yields the protein CAISESPGVEQFF. The chain is built from TRBV10-3 and TRBJ2-1; unclear D gene. Germline V lookup: CDR1 ENHRY, CDR2 SYGVKD. This CDR3 contains 13 residues. The V end lost 0 bases, the J end lost 10 bases, and 10 bases lay between the germline ends.

The chain carries TRBV28 and TRBJ2-3, with D hard to call. CDR1 MDHEN and CDR2 SYDVKM come from the germline V gene. V lost 4 bases and J lost 0, with 8 bases in between. CDR3 length equals 14 residues. CDR3 sequence: CASSSPPSTDTQYF. The CDR3 DNA reads TGTGCCAGCAGTTCCCCCCCTAGCACAGATACGCAGTATTTT.

The chain recombines TRBV2 with TRBJ2-2; the D gene is possibly TRBD2 (6 bases). The V end was cut by 4 bases, the J end by 6 bases, with 12 bases between. Germline-derived CDR1 and CDR2 are SNHLY and FYNNEI. The CDR3 covers 14 residues. CDR3 residues: CASSGEASPGELFF. CDR3 DNA sequence: TGTGCCAGCAGTGGGGAGGCTAGTCCCGGGGAGCTGTTTTTT.

V is TRBV7-9 and J is TRBJ1-1, with unresolved D. Deletions cut 3 bases from V and 8 bases from J, with 7 bases between. The CDR3 has 11 residues. Germline lookup yields CDR1 SEHNR and CDR2 FQNEAQ (reference sequence). CDR3 sequence reads: CASSFGLEAFF. The CDR3 DNA is TGTGCCAGCAGCTTCGGACTGGAAGCTTTCTTT.